These 5 T cell receptor beta chains came from one sample sequenced in a study of response to subunit inactivated influenza vaccine. A single record per CDR3 protein comes from TCRdb applying MiXCR to the RT-PCR reads. The sample shows hundreds of thousands of distinct CDR3 sequences, approximately 15% of them seen only once. Sequencing used PBMCs from blood, obtained 14 days before vaccination. The receptors were sampled from a man aged 50 or older who received an inactivated influenza vaccine.

The table lists this clonotype with a few counts. This chain links TRBV20-1 with TRBJ2-1, with D uncertain. Per the germline V gene, CDR1 is DFQATT and CDR2 is SNEGSKA (reference sequence). This CDR3 has 17 residues. Trimming took off 6 bases at V and 2 bases at J, with 23 bases between the two ends. The CDR3 loop is CSATLTSAFHTYNEQFF. CDR3 DNA sequence: TGCAGTGCCACTCTGACGTCAGCTTTCCACACCTACAATGAGCAGTTCTTC.

This clonotype was seen more than once but under ten times. This chain connects TRBV7-9 to TRBJ1-2; D call uncertain. The CDR3 runs to 14 residues. Germline V gene sequence: CDR1 SEHNR, CDR2 FQNEAQ (reference sequence). The V end was cut by 4 bases, the J end by 5 bases, with 14 bases between. CDR3: CASSSDGFLYGYTF. CDR3 sequence (DNA): TGTGCCAGCAGCTCGGACGGATTCCTGTATGGCTACACCTTC.

This clonotype occurred a few times. This chain links TRBV7-2 with TRBJ1-2; possible D gene TRBD1, 5 bases. Germline CDR1 reads SGHTA; CDR2 reads FQGNSA. The V end lost 5 bases, the J end lost 8 bases, and 18 bases lay between the germline ends. CDR3 length equals 14 residues. The DNA for the CDR3 is TGTGCCAGCAGCCAGAGCACAGGAAGGGGCGGCTACACCTTC. Translation gives CASSQSTGRGGYTF.

The chain joins TRBV18 to TRBJ2-2; tentatively, D is TRBD1 or TRBD2 (5 bases each). V lost 2 bases to trimming and J lost 0 bases, with 16 bases between them. CDR3 length: 18 residues. CDR1 is KGHSH, CDR2 LQKENI, per germline. The CDR3 nucleotides are TGTGCCAGCTCACCAAAGGACTTGGGACCGGCGAACACCGGGGAGCTGTTTTTT. Amino acid sequence: CASSPKDLGPANTGELFF. Variable domain in full (rest from reference TRBV18 and TRBJ2-2): NAGVMQNPRHLVRRRGQEARLRCSPMKGHSHVYWYRQLPEEGLKFMVYLQKENIIDESGMPKERFSAEFPKEGPSILRIQQVVRGDSAAYFCASSPKDLGPANTGELFFGEGSRLTVL.

This clonotype turned up a few times. The chain couples TRBV2 to TRBJ2-5, with TRBD1 as a possible D gene (6 bases). The length of the CDR3 is 15 residues. Germline V lookup: CDR1 SNHLY, CDR2 FYNNEI. V was cut by 7 bases and J by 4 bases, with 19 bases left in between. CDR3 sequence (DNA): TGTGCCAGCAACCGGGACACAACCCTTCGAGAGACCCAGTACTTC. It specifies CASNRDTTLRETQYF.